The 28 T cell receptor beta chains below come from one sample, sequenced in a study of cytomegalovirus exposure and HLA in healthy donors. Both 60 Vbeta primers and 13 Jbeta primers went into the PCR. The data were produced by immunoSEQ multiplex PCR, yet TCRdb's version contains in-frame clones alone and is incomplete. The profile covers 100,000 or so clones, with 76% appearing a single time and under 5% taken by the ten largest. The material sequenced was PBMCs. Receptors originate from a woman between 45 and 65 years old in good health and CMV-seropositive.

A few counts support this clone. This chain uses TRBV9 with TRBJ2-2, with a weak D call TRBD1 (5 bases). Trimming stripped 0 bases from V and 4 bases from J, with 13 bases between. The CDR3 loop spans 16 amino acids. Germline V lookup: CDR1 SGDLS, CDR2 YYNGEE. The CDR3 spells CASSVAGRATTGELFF. In DNA, the CDR3 is TGTGCCAGCAGCGTAGCGGGCAGGGCGACCACCGGGGAGCTGTTTTTT.

J is TRBJ2-2 and V is TRBV10-3; a weak D match, TRBD1 (6 bases). V was clipped by 3 bases and J by 6 bases, with 11 bases between them. Germline assignment: CDR1 ENHRY and CDR2 SYGVKD. The CDR3 spans 14 residues. CDR3 sequence: CAISESRGPGELFF. The CDR3 DNA follows: TGTGCCATCAGTGAATCCAGGGGTCCCGGGGAGCTGTTTTTT.

This clone came up a few times. The rearrangement uses TRBV6-5 and TRBJ1-2; the match to TRBD1 covers 7 bases. Germline CDR1 reads MNHEY; CDR2 reads SVGAGI. The CDR3 runs to 12 residues. J was trimmed by 7 bases and V by 6 bases; bases with no gene match: 5. The DNA for the CDR3 is TGTGCCAGCAGCCCCCGACAGGGTGGCTACACCTTC. As protein: CASSPRQGGYTF.

This clone has more than one count but fewer than ten. V usage is TRBV5-4 and J usage is TRBJ2-1, with 16 nucleotides matching TRBD2. The germline CDR1 and CDR2 sequences are SGHNT and YYREEE (reference sequence). The CDR3 is 16 amino acids. The V and J ends lost 2 bases and 9 bases, in that order; junction bases with no gene match: 5. In DNA form, the CDR3 reads TGTGCCAGCAGCTTTTTCGGGACTAGCGGGGGGGCTGAGCAGTTCTTC. Protein product: CASSFFGTSGGAEQFF.

The V gene is TRBV18, the J gene TRBJ2-5; 8 nucleotides agree with TRBD2. The germline CDR1 and CDR2 sequences are KGHSH and LQKENI. This CDR3 is built from 14 residues. V gave up 3 bases and J gave up 1 base; unmatched junction bases: 1. The CDR3 DNA is TGTGCCAGCTCACCCGGACTAGCCCAAGAGACCCAGTACTTC. Translation gives CASSPGLAQETQYF.

The chain uses TRBV30 and TRBJ1-5, with no clear D. This CDR3 spans 13 amino acids. Trimming took off 0 bases at V and 9 bases at J, with 12 bases between the two ends. Germline V gene data show CDR1 as GTSNPN and CDR2 as SVGIG (reference sequence). As DNA, the CDR3 is TGTGCCTGGAGTGTGCGGTCAAGTCTGCCCCAGCATTTT. Translation: CAWSVRSSLPQHF.

V is TRBV9 and J is TRBJ2-3; D remains unclear. V was trimmed by 0 bases and J by 2 bases, leaving 4 bases between them. Germline V gene lookup returns CDR1 SGDLS and CDR2 YYNGEE. The CDR3 contains 13 residues. The CDR3 DNA reads TGTGCCAGCAGCGTAGCCATCACAGATACGCAGTATTTT. Encoded protein: CASSVAITDTQYF.

The V call is TRBV5-1, the J call TRBJ2-1; 8 nucleotides align to TRBD1. The CDR3 is made up of 15 amino acids. CDR1 is SGHRS, CDR2 YFSETQ, per germline. V lost 1 base to trimming and J lost 2 bases; unmatched junction nucleotides: 2. The CDR3 nucleotides read TGCGCCAGCAGCTTGCTACAGGGGGCCTACAATGAGCAGTTCTTC. Its translation is CASSLLQGAYNEQFF.

The chain carries TRBV2 and TRBJ1-4, with a possible D match to TRBD1 (6 bases). The CDR3 sequence is 16 residues long. The germline V gene has CDR1 SNHLY and CDR2 FYNNEI. Trimming stripped 5 bases from V and 6 bases from J, with 19 bases between. CDR3 protein: CASSSYTGLAYEKLFF. DNA of the CDR3: TGTGCCAGCAGTTCCTATACAGGGCTGGCATATGAAAAACTGTTTTTT.

The chain carries TRBV10-3 and TRBJ2-7; 7 bases align to TRBD2. The CDR3 is 13 amino acids. V lost 4 bases and J lost 5; bases outside the gene matches: 5. The germline gives CDR1 ENHRY, CDR2 SYGVKD. This chain's CDR3 is CAISGEGLDEQYF. For the CDR3, the DNA is TGTGCCATCAGTGGGGAGGGTCTGGACGAGCAGTACTTC.

The CDR3 sequence: CASSLTAGEANYGYTF. CDR3 in DNA: TGTGCCAGCAGTTTAACGGCAGGGGAAGCTAACTATGGCTACACCTTC. This rearrangement joins TRBV27 to TRBJ1-2, with D possibly matching TRBD1 (6 bases). The CDR3 loop spans 16 amino acids. Germline values: CDR1 MNHEY, CDR2 SMNVEV (reference sequence). Deletions cut 2 bases from V and 0 bases from J, with 13 bases between.

This chain links TRBV2 with TRBJ1-3, with 7 bases lining up with TRBD1. Germline V gives CDR1 SNHLY, CDR2 FYNNEI. The CDR3 has 19 residues. V trimming: 2 bases; J trimming: 0 bases; junction bases outside the gene matches: 13. CDR3 in amino acids: CASSEPRDRELISGNTIYF. CDR3 DNA sequence: TGTGCCAGCAGTGAACCACGCGACAGGGAACTAATCTCTGGAAACACCATATATTTT.

The rearrangement uses TRBV7-9 and TRBJ1-2; 7 nucleotides match TRBD1. The trim removed 4 bases at V and 4 bases at J, leaving 15 bases unmatched. The length of the CDR3 is 17 residues. Per the germline V gene, CDR1 is SEHNR and CDR2 is FQNEAQ (reference sequence). CDR3 coding DNA: TGTGCCAGCAGCTCAGAAATGGTGCGACAGGGAGGCTATGGCTACACCTTC. Residues: CASSSEMVRQGGYGYTF.

V usage is TRBV5-1 and J usage is TRBJ1-5; D possibly corresponds to TRBD1 (6 bases). Germline V gives CDR1 SGHRS, CDR2 YFSETQ. This CDR3 has 15 amino acids. V was cut by 0 bases and J by 2 bases, with 9 bases left in between. The CDR3 bases are TGCGCCAGCAGCTTGGAGGGGGGGGGCAATCAGCCCCAGCATTTT. Its translation: CASSLEGGGNQPQHF.

This sequence joins TRBV4-1 and TRBJ1-2; D call uncertain. Per the germline V gene, CDR1 is MGHRA and CDR2 is YSYEKL. The CDR3 contains 16 residues. Deletions cut 1 base from V and 5 bases from J, with 17 bases between. DNA of the CDR3: TGCGCCAGCAGCCAAGGGGCAGCACAAACCAATTATGGCTACACCTTC. This translates into CASSQGAAQTNYGYTF.

V and J are TRBV5-1 and TRBJ2-1; 10 bases map to TRBD1. This CDR3 has 13 residues. The germline gives CDR1 SGHRS, CDR2 YFSETQ. V gave up 4 bases and J gave up 8 bases; unmatched junction bases: 3. The CDR3 DNA reads TGCGCCAGCAGCCTGGGACAGGGGTATGAGCAGTTCTTC. Translation gives CASSLGQGYEQFF.

V gene TRBV9 combines with J gene TRBJ2-7; a weak D match, TRBD1 (5 bases). Trimming took off 0 bases at V and 2 bases at J, with 9 bases between the two ends. This CDR3 contains 14 residues. Germline-derived CDR1 and CDR2 are SGDLS and YYNGEE. The CDR3 DNA reads TGTGCCAGCAGCGTAGCCAGGGATCCCTACGAGCAGTACTTC. Translating it yields CASSVARDPYEQYF.

The V gene is TRBV9, the J gene TRBJ2-3; D may be TRBD1 (6 bases). V was pared by 0 bases and J by 0 bases, with 17 bases between. Looked up from germline, CDR1 is SGDLS and CDR2 is YYNGEE. The CDR3 is 18 residues long. As DNA, the CDR3 is TGTGCCAGCAGCGTAGGGGACACCCTACCCCCTAGCACAGATACGCAGTATTTT. Encoded protein: CASSVGDTLPPSTDTQYF.

There are a few counts of this clone. CDR3 nucleotides: TGCGCCAGCAGCCCATACACCTGGACTAATGAAAAACTGTTTTTT. It translates to CASSPYTWTNEKLFF. The V call is TRBV4-1, the J call TRBJ1-4; the D is unclear. This CDR3 comprises 15 residues. V lost 4 bases to trimming and J lost 2 bases, with 11 bases between them. In germline, CDR1 is MGHRA, CDR2 YSYEKL.

The chain employs TRBV7-9 and TRBJ2-7; D perhaps matches TRBD1 (5 bases). V was shortened by 5 bases and J by 6 bases, with 20 bases between the two germline ends. The CDR3 has 15 residues. Germline V lookup: CDR1 SEHNR, CDR2 FQNEAQ (reference sequence). CDR3 residues: CASSPQGSRFGEQYF. DNA of the CDR3: TGTGCCAGCAGCCCGCAGGGATCCCGGTTCGGCGAGCAGTACTTC.

This sequence joins TRBV5-5 and TRBJ2-7; 12 positions match TRBD1. The V segment lost 3 bases and the J segment 0 bases; nucleotides outside the gene matches: 13. This CDR3 has 19 amino acids. Germline V CDR1 and CDR2: SGHKS, YYEKEE (reference sequence). The CDR3 protein is CASSWGQGAVRPNSYEQYF. Written as DNA, the CDR3 is TGTGCCAGCAGCTGGGGACAGGGGGCAGTTCGCCCAAACTCCTACGAGCAGTACTTC.

The genes are TRBV29-1 and TRBJ1-3, with no clear D. Germline CDR1 and CDR2: SQVTM and ANQGSEA. Trimming pared 7 bases from V and 0 bases from J, leaving 10 bases between. CDR3 length: 13 amino acids. Written as DNA, the CDR3 is TGCAGCGCTTCGAGTGACTCTGGAAACACCATATATTTT. Protein product: CSASSDSGNTIYF.

The table lists this clone with a count of one. This chain uses TRBV9 with TRBJ1-2, with D possibly TRBD1 on 5 matching bases. The length of the CDR3 is 17 residues. The germline V gene has CDR1 SGDLS and CDR2 YYNGEE. V lost 3 bases and J lost 0, with 18 bases in between. The CDR3 coding sequence is TGTGCCAGCAGCGCCTTACGACAGAACCCCTCTAACTATGGCTACACCTTC. Residues: CASSALRQNPSNYGYTF.

The DNA for the CDR3 is TGTGCCAGCAGTTCCGGGACTAGCGGCTACGAGCAGTACTTC. It yields the protein CASSSGTSGYEQYF. V usage is TRBV27 and J usage is TRBJ2-7; 11 bases align to TRBD2. The CDR3 has 14 residues. Germline CDR1 reads MNHEY; CDR2 reads SMNVEV (reference sequence). V was clipped by 4 bases and J by 3 bases; unmatched bases: 2.

CDR3 in amino acids: CASSQSRGKAFF. The CDR3 DNA reads as TGTGCCAGCAGCCAATCGCGGGGGAAAGCTTTCTTT. The rearrangement links TRBV16 to TRBJ1-1; weak D call: TRBD1 (5 bases). The length of the CDR3 is 12 residues. Trimming shortened V by 0 bases and J by 9 bases, and 8 bases separated the two germline ends. Germline lookup yields CDR1 KGHSY and CDR2 FQNENV.

A single count supports this clone. The chain combines TRBV11-2 with TRBJ1-2, with D perhaps matching TRBD1 (6 bases). Germline assignment: CDR1 SGHAT and CDR2 FQNNGV. The CDR3 runs 17 residues. The V end was cut by 6 bases, the J end by 3 bases, with 23 bases between. The CDR3 loop reads CASSRAAGAYADYGYTF. DNA of the CDR3: TGTGCCAGCAGTCGGGCGGCAGGGGCCTACGCCGACTATGGCTACACCTTC.

The V and J genes are TRBV27 and TRBJ2-1; 7 nucleotides agree with TRBD1. After removal of 7 bases from V and 2 bases from J, the junction contained 8 bases not matched to a gene. CDR3 length equals 15 residues. The germline gives CDR1 MNHEY, CDR2 SMNVEV (reference sequence). The CDR3 reads CASNPQGSPYNEQFF. The DNA for the CDR3 is TGTGCCAGCAACCCACAGGGGAGTCCCTACAATGAGCAGTTCTTC.

The chain has TRBV5-4 and TRBJ2-7, with TRBD1 matching over 9 bases. This CDR3 region has 15 residues. V was pared by 4 bases and J by 0 bases, with 5 bases of the junction left unmatched. Germline lookup yields CDR1 SGHNT and CDR2 YYREEE (reference sequence). The CDR3: CASSVQGAGSYEQYF. CDR3 sequence (DNA): TGTGCCAGCAGCGTACAGGGGGCAGGCTCCTACGAGCAGTACTTC.